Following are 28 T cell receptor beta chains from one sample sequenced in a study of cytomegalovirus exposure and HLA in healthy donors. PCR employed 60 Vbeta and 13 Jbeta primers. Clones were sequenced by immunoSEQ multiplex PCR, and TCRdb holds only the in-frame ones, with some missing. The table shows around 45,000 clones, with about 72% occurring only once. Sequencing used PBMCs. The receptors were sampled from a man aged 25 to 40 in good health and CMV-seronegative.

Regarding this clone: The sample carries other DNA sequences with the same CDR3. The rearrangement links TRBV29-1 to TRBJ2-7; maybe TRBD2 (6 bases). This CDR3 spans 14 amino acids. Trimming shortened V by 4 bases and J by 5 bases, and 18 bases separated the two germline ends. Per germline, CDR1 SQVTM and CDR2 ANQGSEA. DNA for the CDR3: TGCAGCGTTGTATACGCGACTAGAGGCGACGAGCAGTACTTC. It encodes CSVVYATRGDEQYF.

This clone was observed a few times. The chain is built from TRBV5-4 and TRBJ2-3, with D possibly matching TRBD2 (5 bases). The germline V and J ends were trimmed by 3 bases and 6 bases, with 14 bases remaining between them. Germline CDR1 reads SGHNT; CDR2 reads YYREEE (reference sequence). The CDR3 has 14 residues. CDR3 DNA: TGTGCCAGCAGCTCCAGCGAGACGGGGGATACGCAGTATTTT. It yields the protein CASSSSETGDTQYF. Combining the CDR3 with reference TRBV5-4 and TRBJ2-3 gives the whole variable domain ETGVTQSPTHLIKTRGQQVTLRCSSQSGHNTVSWYQQALGQGPQFIFQYYREEENGRGNFPPRFSGLQFPNYSSELNVNALELDDSALYLCASSSSETGDTQYFGPGTRLTVL.

This CDR3 reads CASSPKQGRSTEAFF. The CDR3 DNA is TGTGCCAGCTCACCCAAACAGGGGCGGTCCACTGAAGCTTTCTTT. V and J are TRBV18 and TRBJ1-1, with 7 nucleotides matching TRBD1. Per the germline V gene, CDR1 is KGHSH and CDR2 is LQKENI. Trimming at V came to 3 bases and at J to 4 bases, leaving 8 bases not matched to a gene. The CDR3 covers 15 residues.

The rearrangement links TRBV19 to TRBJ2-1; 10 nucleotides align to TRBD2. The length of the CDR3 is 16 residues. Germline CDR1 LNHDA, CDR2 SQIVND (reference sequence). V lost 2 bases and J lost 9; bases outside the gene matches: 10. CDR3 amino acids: CASSIKGLAGVGEQFF. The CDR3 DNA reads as TGTGCCAGTAGTATAAAAGGGCTAGCGGGAGTCGGTGAGCAGTTCTTC.

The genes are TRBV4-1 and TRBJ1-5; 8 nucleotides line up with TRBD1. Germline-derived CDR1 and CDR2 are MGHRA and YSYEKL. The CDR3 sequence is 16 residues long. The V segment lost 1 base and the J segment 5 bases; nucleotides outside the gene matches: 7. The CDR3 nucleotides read TGCGCCAGCAGCCAAGTGATTGGACAGGGTCATCAGCCCCAGCATTTT. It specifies CASSQVIGQGHQPQHF.

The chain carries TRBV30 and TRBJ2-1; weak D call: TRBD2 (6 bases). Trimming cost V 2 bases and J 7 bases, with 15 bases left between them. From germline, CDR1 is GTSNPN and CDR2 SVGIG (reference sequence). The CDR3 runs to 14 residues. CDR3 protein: CAWSTGVRVNEQFF. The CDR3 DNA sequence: TGTGCCTGGAGTACGGGAGTCCGGGTGAATGAGCAGTTCTTC.

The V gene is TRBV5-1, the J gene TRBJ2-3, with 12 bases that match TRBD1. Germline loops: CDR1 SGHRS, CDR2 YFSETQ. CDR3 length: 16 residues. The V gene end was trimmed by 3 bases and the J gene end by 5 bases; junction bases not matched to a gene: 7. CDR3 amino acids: CASSWDRGRFLDTQYF. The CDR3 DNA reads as TGCGCCAGCAGCTGGGACAGGGGGCGATTTTTAGATACGCAGTATTTT.

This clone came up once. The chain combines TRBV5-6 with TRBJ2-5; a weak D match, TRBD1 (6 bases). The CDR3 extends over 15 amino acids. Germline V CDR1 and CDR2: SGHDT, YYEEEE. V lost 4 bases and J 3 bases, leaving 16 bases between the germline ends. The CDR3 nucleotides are TGTGCCAGCAGCGCGAAGGGACATATAAAAGAGACCCAGTACTTC. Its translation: CASSAKGHIKETQYF.

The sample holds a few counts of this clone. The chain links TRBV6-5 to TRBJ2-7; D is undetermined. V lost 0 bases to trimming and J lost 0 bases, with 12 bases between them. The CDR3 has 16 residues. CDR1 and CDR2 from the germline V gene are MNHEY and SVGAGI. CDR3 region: CASSYSVEASSYEQYF. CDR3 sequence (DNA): TGTGCCAGCAGTTACTCGGTCGAGGCCAGCTCCTACGAGCAGTACTTC.

The DNA for the CDR3 is TGTGCCAGCAGACTACCGGGGGACACCATATATTTT. Translation: CASRLPGDTIYF. The chain carries TRBV7-9 and TRBJ1-3, with D perhaps TRBD1 (5 bases). The CDR3 sequence is 12 residues long. V was cut by 6 bases and J by 8 bases, with 11 bases left in between. Germline loops: CDR1 SEHNR, CDR2 FQNEAQ (reference sequence).

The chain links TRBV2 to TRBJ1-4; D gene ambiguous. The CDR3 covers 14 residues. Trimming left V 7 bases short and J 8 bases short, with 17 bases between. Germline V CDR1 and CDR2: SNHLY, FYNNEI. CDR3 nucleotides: TGTGCCAGCAATGTAGATTTAACAGAGGAAAAACTGTTTTTT. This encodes CASNVDLTEEKLFF.

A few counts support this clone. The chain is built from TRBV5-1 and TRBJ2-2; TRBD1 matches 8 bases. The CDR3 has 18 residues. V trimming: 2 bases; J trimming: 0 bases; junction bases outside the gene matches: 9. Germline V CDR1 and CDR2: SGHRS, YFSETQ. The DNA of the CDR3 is TGCGCCAGCAGCTTCTCAGGGGGCCCAGGTTCGAACACCGGGGAGCTGTTTTTT. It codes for CASSFSGGPGSNTGELFF.

CDR3 region: CASSLDLDRGYEQYF. The CDR3, as DNA: TGCGCCAGCAGCTTGGATTTGGACAGGGGCTACGAGCAGTACTTC. The chain couples TRBV5-1 to TRBJ2-7; 9 bases fit TRBD1. The germline V gene encodes CDR1 SGHRS and CDR2 YFSETQ. The CDR3 is 15 residues long. Trimming cost V 0 bases and J 3 bases; bases outside gene matches: 4.

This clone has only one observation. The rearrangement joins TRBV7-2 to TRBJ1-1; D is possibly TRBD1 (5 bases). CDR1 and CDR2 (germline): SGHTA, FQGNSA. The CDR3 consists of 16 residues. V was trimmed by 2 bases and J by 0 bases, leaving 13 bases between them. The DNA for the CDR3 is TGTGCCAGCAGCTTACGGGGGATAGGGTTGAACACTGAAGCTTTCTTT. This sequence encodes CASSLRGIGLNTEAFF.

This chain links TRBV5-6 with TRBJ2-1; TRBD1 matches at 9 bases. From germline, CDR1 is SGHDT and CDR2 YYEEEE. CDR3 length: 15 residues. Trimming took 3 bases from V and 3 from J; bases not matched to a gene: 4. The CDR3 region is CASSSPGQGYNEQFF. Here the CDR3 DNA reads TGTGCCAGCAGCTCTCCGGGACAGGGCTACAATGAGCAGTTCTTC.

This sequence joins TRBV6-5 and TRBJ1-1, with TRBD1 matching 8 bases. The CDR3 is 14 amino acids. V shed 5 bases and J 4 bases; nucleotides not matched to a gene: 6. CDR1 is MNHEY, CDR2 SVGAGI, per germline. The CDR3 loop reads CASSRTGKGTEAFF. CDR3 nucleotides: TGTGCCAGCAGTAGGACAGGGAAGGGCACTGAAGCTTTCTTT.

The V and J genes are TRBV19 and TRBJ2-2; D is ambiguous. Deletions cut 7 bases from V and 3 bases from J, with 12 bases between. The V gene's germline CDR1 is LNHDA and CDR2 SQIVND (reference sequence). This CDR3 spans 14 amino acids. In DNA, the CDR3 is TGTGCCAGTACCGATCCTTACTACACCGGGGAGCTGTTTTTT. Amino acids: CASTDPYYTGELFF.

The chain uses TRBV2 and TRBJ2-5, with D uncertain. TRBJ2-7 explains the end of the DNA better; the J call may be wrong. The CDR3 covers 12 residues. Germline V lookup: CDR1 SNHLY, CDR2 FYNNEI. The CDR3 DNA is TGTGCCAGCAGTGAAGCGCGCTACGAGCAGTACTTC. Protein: CASSEARYEQYF.

The chain's CDR3 is CASSFSPGPGSYNEQFF. The CDR3 DNA is TGTGCCAGCAGCTTCAGTCCCGGACCGGGGAGCTACAATGAGCAGTTCTTC. The chain is built from TRBV13 and TRBJ2-1; a weak D match, TRBD2 (5 bases). This CDR3 region has 17 residues. CDR1 and CDR2 (germline): PRHDT, FYEKMQ (reference sequence). V shed 3 bases and J shed 3 bases, with 18 bases lying between them.

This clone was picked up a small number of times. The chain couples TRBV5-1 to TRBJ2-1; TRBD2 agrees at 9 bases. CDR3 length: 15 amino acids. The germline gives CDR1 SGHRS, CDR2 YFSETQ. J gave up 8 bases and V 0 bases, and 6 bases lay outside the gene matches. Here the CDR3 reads CASSLVAGGNYEQFF. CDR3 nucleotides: TGCGCCAGCAGCTTGGTGGCGGGAGGGAACTATGAGCAGTTCTTC.

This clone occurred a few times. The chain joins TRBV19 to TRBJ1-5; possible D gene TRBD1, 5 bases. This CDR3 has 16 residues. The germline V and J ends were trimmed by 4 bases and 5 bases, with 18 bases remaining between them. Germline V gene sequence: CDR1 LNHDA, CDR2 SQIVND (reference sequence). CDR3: CASSNPQGLFHQPQHF. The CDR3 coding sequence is TGTGCCAGTAGTAACCCCCAGGGCCTCTTCCATCAGCCCCAGCATTTT.

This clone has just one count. The CDR3 here is CASSPSSGRTYEQYF. The CDR3 DNA sequence: TGCGCCAGCAGCCCATCTAGCGGGAGGACCTACGAGCAGTACTTC. The V call is TRBV5-1, the J call TRBJ2-7, with 11 bases identical to TRBD2. The CDR3 sequence is 15 residues long. Germline V lookup: CDR1 SGHRS, CDR2 YFSETQ. V lost 4 bases to trimming and J lost 2 bases; unmatched junction nucleotides: 5.

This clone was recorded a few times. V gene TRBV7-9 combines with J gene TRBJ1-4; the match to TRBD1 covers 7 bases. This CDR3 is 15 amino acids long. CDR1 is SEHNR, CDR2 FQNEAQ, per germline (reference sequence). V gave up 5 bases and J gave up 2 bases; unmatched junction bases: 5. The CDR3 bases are TGTGCCAGCAGCGTAGACAGGGTGACTAATGAAAAACTGTTTTTT. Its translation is CASSVDRVTNEKLFF.

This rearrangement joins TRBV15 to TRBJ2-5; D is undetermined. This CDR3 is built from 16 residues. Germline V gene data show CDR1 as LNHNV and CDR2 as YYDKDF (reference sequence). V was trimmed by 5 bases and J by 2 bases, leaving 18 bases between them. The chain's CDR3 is CATSPGSTATQETQYF. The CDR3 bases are TGTGCCACCAGCCCCGGGTCGACCGCTACTCAAGAGACCCAGTACTTC.

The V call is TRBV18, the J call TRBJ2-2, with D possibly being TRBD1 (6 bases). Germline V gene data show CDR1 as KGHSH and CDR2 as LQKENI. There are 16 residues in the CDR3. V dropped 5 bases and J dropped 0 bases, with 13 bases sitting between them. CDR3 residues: CASSGTGTTNTGELFF. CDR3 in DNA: TGTGCCAGCTCAGGGACCGGGACAACGAACACCGGGGAGCTGTTTTTT.

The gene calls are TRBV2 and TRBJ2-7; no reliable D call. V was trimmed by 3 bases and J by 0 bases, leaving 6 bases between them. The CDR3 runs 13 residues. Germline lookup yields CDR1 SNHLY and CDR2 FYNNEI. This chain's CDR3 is CASSDIVSYEQYF. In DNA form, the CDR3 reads TGTGCCAGCAGTGATATTGTCTCCTACGAGCAGTACTTC.

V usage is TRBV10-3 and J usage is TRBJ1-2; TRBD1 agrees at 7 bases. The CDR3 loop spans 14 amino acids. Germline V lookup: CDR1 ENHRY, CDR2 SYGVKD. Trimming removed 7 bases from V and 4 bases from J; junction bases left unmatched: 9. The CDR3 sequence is CAITGQAAGYGYTF. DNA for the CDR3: TGTGCCATCACCGGACAGGCGGCCGGCTATGGCTACACCTTC.

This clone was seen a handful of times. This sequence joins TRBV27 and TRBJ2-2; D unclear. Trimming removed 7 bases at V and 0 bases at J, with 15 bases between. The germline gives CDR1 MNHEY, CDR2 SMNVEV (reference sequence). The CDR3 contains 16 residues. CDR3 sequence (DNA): TGTGCCAGCACCATCATCGACAAAGCGAACACCGGGGAGCTGTTTTTT. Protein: CASTIIDKANTGELFF.